This is a list of T cell receptor beta chains from one sample in a study of radiotherapy plus CTLA-4 blockade in lung cancer. TCRdb's copy holds only in-frame clones and misses some; the assay was immunoSEQ multiplex PCR. The data contain some 78,000 clones, 85% to 90% of them singletons. This material consisted of peripheral blood, taken from a patient treated with radiotherapy plus ipilimumab. These receptors were collected from a human donor with non-small cell lung cancer who had stable disease on radiotherapy plus ipilimumab. Each CDR3 is given with its conserved first and last residue. The D gene is left open where the match is weak. Size is omitted from some rows. Given values are once, few, many or a class for expanded clones.

abundance	v_gene	j_gene	d_gene	CDR3nt	CDR3aa
NA	TRBV6-6	TRBJ2-7	TRBD2	TGTGCCAGCAGTTACCTAGCGGGCGCGGGGGAGCAGTACTTC	CASSYLAGAGEQYF
NA	TRBV7-2	TRBJ2-5	TRBD2	TGTGCCAGCAGCTTAGGGGTTAGCGGGAGAGAAGAGACCCAGTACTTC	CASSLGVSGREETQYF
NA	TRBV9	TRBJ1-6	TRBD1	TGTGCCAGCAGCGTAGACAGGGGTCATTCACCCCTCCACTTT	CASSVDRGHSPLHF
once	TRBV6-5	TRBJ1-3	NA	TGTGCCAGCAGTTACGTGTGGGGGGCTGGAAACACCATATATTTT	CASSYVWGAGNTIYF
NA	TRBV5-1	TRBJ2-7	TRBD1	TGCGCCAGCGAACGGGACAGGGGTTACGAGCAGTACTTC	CASERDRGYEQYF
NA	TRBV28	TRBJ1-1	TRBD1	TGTGCCAGCAGTAATCCGACAGGGGTCACTGAAGCTTTCTTT	CASSNPTGVTEAFF
NA	TRBV7-9	TRBJ2-4	NA	TGTGCCAGCAGCTCCCTGGGGGCCCTGGCCAAAAACATTCAGTACTTC	CASSSLGALAKNIQYF
NA	TRBV18	TRBJ2-1	NA	TGTGCCAGCTCACCACCGGTTACCTACAATGAGCAGTTCTTC	CASSPPVTYNEQFF
NA	TRBV5-1	TRBJ1-6	NA	TGCGCCAGCAGCTTGAAGCAGGAGGGTAATTCACCCCTCCACTTT	CASSLKQEGNSPLHF
NA	TRBV2	TRBJ2-3	NA	TGTGCCAGCCAGAACCGGGGAGCCACAGATACGCAGTATTTT	CASQNRGATDTQYF
NA	TRBV5-1	TRBJ2-7	TRBD1	TGCGCCAGCAGCTTGGCGGGACAGGGGTACGAGCAGTACTTC	CASSLAGQGYEQYF
NA	TRBV7-3	TRBJ2-7	NA	TGTGCCAGCAGCTTAACGCGTCAGTCGTCCTCCGAGCAGTACTTC	CASSLTRQSSSEQYF
NA	TRBV30	TRBJ1-3	TRBD1	TGTCCCCCGGACAGGAATGGGGACAGCTCTGGAAACACCATATATTTT	CPPDRNGDSSGNTIYF
NA	TRBV2	TRBJ2-2	TRBD1	TGTGCCAGCAGATGGGACAGGGGACGAAGGGACACCGGGGAGCTGTTTTTT	CASRWDRGRRDTGELFF
few	TRBV28	TRBJ2-7	NA	TGTGCCAGCAGTTTTTCCCTTCGGGAGCAGTACTTC	CASSFSLREQYF